The clone carrying this TCR beta chain was seen more than once but under ten times. Its antigen is still unknown. TCRdb re-called the 5' RACE reads through MiXCR, storing one row per CDR3 protein. The sample lists about 350,000 distinct CDR3 sequences; under 15% were seen once. The CDR3 totals 14 residues. Germline lookup yields CDR1 SGHNT and CDR2 YENEEA. V was pared by 0 bases and J by 5 bases, with 8 bases between. This record comes from a study of T-cell memory formation after mild COVID-19. Findings of the study overall: The CD4+ clones that contracted clustered mainly within CM and EM, and the CD8+ clones concentrated in EMRA. Second-wave clones with a day 37 peak had unconfirmed SARS-CoV-2 specificity.

The TCR was taken from a man aged 18 to 35 who had mild COVID-19 (a few samples of this study predate the infection). Cell type and time point are not known. The chain uses TRBV11-3 and TRBJ2-1; D is possibly TRBD1 or TRBD2 (5 bases each). The sample taken for sequencing was PBMCs or a T cell subset sorted from them (not recorded which). The DNA of the CDR3 is TGTGCCAGCAGCTTAGAAGGGACGCACAATGAGCAGTTCTTC. Residues: CASSLEGTHNEQFF. The full variable domain, with the rest looked up from reference TRBV11-3 and TRBJ2-1, is EAGVVQSPRYKIIEKKQPVAFWCNPISGHNTLYWYLQNLGQGPELLIRYENEEAVDDSQLPKDRFSAERLKGVDSTLKIQPAELGDSAVYLCASSLEGTHNEQFFGPGTRLTVL.